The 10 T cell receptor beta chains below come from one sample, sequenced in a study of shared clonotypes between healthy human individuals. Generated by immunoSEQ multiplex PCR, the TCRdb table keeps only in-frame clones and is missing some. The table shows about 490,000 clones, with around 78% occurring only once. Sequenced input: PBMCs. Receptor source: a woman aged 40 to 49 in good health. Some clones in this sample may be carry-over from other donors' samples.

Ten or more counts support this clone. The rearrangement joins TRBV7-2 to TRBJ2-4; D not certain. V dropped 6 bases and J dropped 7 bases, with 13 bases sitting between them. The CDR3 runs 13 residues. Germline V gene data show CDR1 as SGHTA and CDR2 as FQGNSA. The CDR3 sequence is CASSKGRDNIQYF. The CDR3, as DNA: TGTGCCAGCAGTAAAGGCCGTGACAACATTCAGTACTTC.

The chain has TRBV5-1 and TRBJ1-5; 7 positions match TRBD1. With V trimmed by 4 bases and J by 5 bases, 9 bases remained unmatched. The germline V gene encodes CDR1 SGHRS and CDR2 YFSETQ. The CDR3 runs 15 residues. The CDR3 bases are TGCGCCAGCAGCCCCTTCACAGGGGAGGATCAGCCCCAGCATTTT. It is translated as CASSPFTGEDQPQHF.

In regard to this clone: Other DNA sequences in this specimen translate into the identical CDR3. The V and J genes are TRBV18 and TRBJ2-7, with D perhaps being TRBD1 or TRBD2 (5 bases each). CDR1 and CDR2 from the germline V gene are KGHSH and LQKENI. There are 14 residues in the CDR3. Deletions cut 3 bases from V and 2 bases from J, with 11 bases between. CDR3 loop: CASSPSGLTYEQYF. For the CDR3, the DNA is TGTGCCAGCTCACCGTCGGGGCTTACCTACGAGCAGTACTTC. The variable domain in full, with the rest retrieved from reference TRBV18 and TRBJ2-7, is NAGVMQNPRHLVRRRGQEARLRCSPMKGHSHVYWYRQLPEEGLKFMVYLQKENIIDESGMPKERFSAEFPKEGPSILRIQQVVRGDSAAYFCASSPSGLTYEQYFGPGTRLTVT.

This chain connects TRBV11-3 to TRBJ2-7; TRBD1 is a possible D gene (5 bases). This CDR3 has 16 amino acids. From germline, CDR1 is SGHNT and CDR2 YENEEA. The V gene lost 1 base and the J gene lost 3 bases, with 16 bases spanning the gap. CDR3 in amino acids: CASSLAWSGLHYEQYF. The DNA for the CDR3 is TGTGCCAGCAGCTTAGCTTGGTCAGGGCTACACTACGAGCAGTACTTC. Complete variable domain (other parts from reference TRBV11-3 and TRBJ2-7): EAGVVQSPRYKIIEKKQPVAFWCNPISGHNTLYWYLQNLGQGPELLIRYENEEAVDDSQLPKDRFSAERLKGVDSTLKIQPAELGDSAVYLCASSLAWSGLHYEQYFGPGTRLTVT.

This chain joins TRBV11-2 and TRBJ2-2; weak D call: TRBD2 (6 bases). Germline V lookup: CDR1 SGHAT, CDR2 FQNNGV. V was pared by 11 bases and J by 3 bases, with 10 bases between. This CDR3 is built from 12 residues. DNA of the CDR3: TGTGCCGGAGGGGCGGACACCGGGGAGCTGTTTTTT. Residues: CAGGADTGELFF.

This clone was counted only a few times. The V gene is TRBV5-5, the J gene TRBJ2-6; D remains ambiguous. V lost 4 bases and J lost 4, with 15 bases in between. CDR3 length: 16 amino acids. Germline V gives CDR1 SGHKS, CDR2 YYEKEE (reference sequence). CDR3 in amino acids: CASSPDRRVGANVLTF. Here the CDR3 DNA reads TGTGCCAGCAGCCCCGACCGTCGGGTCGGGGCCAACGTCCTGACTTTC.

DNA for the CDR3: TGTGCCAGCACCCTGTCGGTTAACTATGGCTACACCTTC. This encodes CASTLSVNYGYTF. The genes are TRBV5-4 and TRBJ1-2; D not certain. CDR1 is SGHNT and CDR2 is YYREEE in the germline V gene (reference sequence). V lost 6 bases and J lost 1, with 10 bases in between. The CDR3 contains 13 residues.

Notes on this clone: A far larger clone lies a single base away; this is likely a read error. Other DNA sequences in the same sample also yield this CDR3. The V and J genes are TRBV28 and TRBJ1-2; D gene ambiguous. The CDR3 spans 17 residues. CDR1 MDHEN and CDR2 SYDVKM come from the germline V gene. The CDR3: CASSLARSPAINYGYTF. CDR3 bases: TGTGCTAGCAGTTTAGCTCGGTCACCTGCTATTAACTATGGCTACACCTTC.

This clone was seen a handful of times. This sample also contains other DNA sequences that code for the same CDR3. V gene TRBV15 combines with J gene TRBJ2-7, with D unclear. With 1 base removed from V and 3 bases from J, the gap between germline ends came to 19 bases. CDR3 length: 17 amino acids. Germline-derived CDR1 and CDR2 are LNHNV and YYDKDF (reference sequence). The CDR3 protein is CATSRARFLGPDYEQYF. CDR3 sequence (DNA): TGTGCCACCAGCAGAGCCCGCTTCCTAGGACCCGACTACGAGCAGTACTTC.

The CDR3 DNA reads TGTGCCAGCAGTCCCTGGACTAGCGGGAAATTGAGTGAGCAGTTCTTC. Its protein is CASSPWTSGKLSEQFF. The rearrangement joins TRBV27 to TRBJ2-1; 12 bases agree with TRBD2. Germline CDR1 reads MNHEY; CDR2 reads SMNVEV (reference sequence). The V and J ends lost 5 bases and 9 bases, in that order; junction bases with no gene match: 11. The CDR3 loop spans 16 amino acids.